This T cell receptor beta chain is drawn from a study of CD8 T cells in ankylosing spondylitis. TCRdb ran MiXCR on the 5' RACE reads and lists one entry per CDR3 protein. The table shows about 69,000 distinct CDR3 sequences, with about 5% occurring only once. This clonotype appeared many times. Its antigen is currently unknown. Findings and caveats of the study: Reportedly, disease-linked clones are significantly enriched in ankylosing spondylitis patients' matched synovial fluid. The study identified a TCR beta motif of several highly homologous variants that appeared characteristic of ankylosing spondylitis blood. CD8+ by phenotype, disease-linked clones were relatively rare in peripheral blood. Earlier work had already found some motif variants in reactive arthritis synovial fluid and blood.

The sequence came from a male donor with ankylosing spondylitis or in good health (not recorded which). The sample comprised blood, either unsorted or a sorted T cell fraction (not recorded which).

Here the CDR3 reads CASSYPGQHNQPQHF. The DNA of the CDR3 is TGTGCCAGCAGTTACCCAGGACAGCACAATCAGCCCCAGCATTTT. The V and J genes are TRBV6-2 or TRBV6-3 and TRBJ1-5, with D tentatively TRBD1 (6 bases). This CDR3 region has 15 residues. Germline values: CDR1 MNHEY, CDR2 SVGEGT. Deletions cut 2 bases from V and 3 bases from J, with 11 bases between.